Below, 23 T cell receptor beta chains from the same sample are listed, as sequenced in a study of T cells in localized non-small cell lung cancer. Only in-frame clones appear in the TCRdb table, and some are missing; sequencing was by immunoSEQ multiplex PCR. In the table there are about 52,000 clones, roughly 86% of which are singletons. Material: PBMCs, obtained before any cancer treatment. The receptors shown here come from a female donor with stage II lung adenocarcinoma.

V gene TRBV7-9 combines with J gene TRBJ1-4; no reliable D call. The CDR3 covers 14 residues. The V end was cut by 0 bases, the J end by 7 bases, with 9 bases between. Germline assignment: CDR1 SEHNR and CDR2 FQNEAQ (reference sequence). The CDR3 loop is CASSLATLGEKLFF. In DNA, the CDR3 is TGTGCCAGCAGCTTAGCTACACTGGGTGAAAAACTGTTTTTT.

This clone was counted between two and nine times. The rearrangement links TRBV13 to TRBJ1-1; D is possibly TRBD1 (6 bases). The CDR3 consists of 12 residues. Germline CDR1 and CDR2: PRHDT and FYEKMQ (reference sequence). V gave up 4 bases and J gave up 11 bases, with 14 bases separating them. This CDR3 reads CASSSQQGWAFF. CDR3 in DNA: TGTGCCAGCAGCTCCCAACAGGGTTGGGCTTTCTTT.

This clone showed up just a few times. This chain connects TRBV11-2 to TRBJ1-1; TRBD1 might be the D (5 bases). Germline CDR1 and CDR2: SGHAT and FQNNGV. V lost 1 base to trimming and J lost 7 bases, with 7 bases between them. The CDR3 consists of 12 residues. CDR3 DNA sequence: TGTGCCAGCAGCTTAGGGGGGATTGAAGCTTTCTTT. Protein: CASSLGGIEAFF.

The chain is built from TRBV19 and TRBJ2-5, with D perhaps matching TRBD1 or TRBD2 (5 bases each). V gave up 3 bases and J gave up 5 bases, with 13 bases separating them. Germline V gene lookup returns CDR1 LNHDA and CDR2 SQIVND (reference sequence). This CDR3 comprises 14 residues. The DNA for the CDR3 is TGTGCCAGTAGTATTCGGGGACCGGGGGAGACCCAGTACTTC. Protein: CASSIRGPGETQYF.

This chain joins TRBV5-1 and TRBJ2-5; 7 bases are shared with TRBD2. TRBJ2-7 explains the end of the DNA better; the J call may be wrong. Per the germline V gene, CDR1 is SGHRS and CDR2 is YFSETQ. This CDR3 region has 14 residues. The CDR3 DNA reads as TGCGCCAGCAGCACGCAGCGGGGCGGTCTCGAGCAGTACTTC. Protein: CASSTQRGGLEQYF.

This chain connects TRBV30 to TRBJ2-2; D is possibly TRBD1 (6 bases). The germline gives CDR1 GTSNPN, CDR2 SVGIG (reference sequence). Trimming pared 3 bases from V and 3 bases from J, leaving 11 bases between. The CDR3 has 14 amino acids. CDR3: CAWSPGTYTGELFF. In nucleotides, the CDR3 is TGTGCCTGGAGCCCCGGGACATACACCGGGGAGCTGTTTTTT.

The chain employs TRBV30 and TRBJ2-5; D unresolved. Germline V gene data show CDR1 as GTSNPN and CDR2 as SVGIG (reference sequence). The CDR3 is made up of 13 amino acids. Trimming left V 2 bases short and J 0 bases short, with 7 bases between. The CDR3 DNA reads TGTGCCTGGAGTTTGGATTACCAAGAGACCCAGTACTTC. This translates into CAWSLDYQETQYF.

To note about this clone: This specimen includes other DNA sequences encoding the same CDR3. The chain carries TRBV7-9 and TRBJ1-2; the D gene is possibly TRBD1 (6 bases). Germline lookup yields CDR1 SEHNR and CDR2 FQNEAQ (reference sequence). V lost 5 bases and J lost 11, with 18 bases in between. This CDR3 region has 13 residues. The CDR3 protein is CASSLDLTGEYTF. DNA of the CDR3: TGTGCCAGCAGCCTTGATTTGACAGGAGAATACACCTTC.

In this sample, this clone turned up once. The chain joins TRBV5-1 to TRBJ1-1; D remains unclear. V lost 4 bases, J lost 1 base, and 14 bases lay in between. Looked up from germline, CDR1 is SGHRS and CDR2 is YFSETQ. The CDR3 length is 15 residues. The CDR3 DNA reads as TGCGCCAGCAGCAAAGGTAATACAGAGAACACTGAAGCTTTCTTT. Its translation: CASSKGNTENTEAFF.

The rearrangement links TRBV9 to TRBJ2-2; 10 nucleotides align to TRBD1. This CDR3 has 20 residues. CDR1 SGDLS and CDR2 YYNGEE come from the germline V gene. After removal of 0 bases from V and 5 bases from J, the junction contained 16 bases not matched to a gene. In DNA, the CDR3 is TGTGCCAGCAGCGTAGATGGGGGGACAGGGGTTCGGAGAAGGACCGGGGAGCTGTTTTTT. This gives the protein CASSVDGGTGVRRRTGELFF.

Ten or more counts support this clone. The chain employs TRBV5-1 and TRBJ2-7, with a tentative D call TRBD2 (5 bases). V shed 0 bases and J shed 3 bases, with 13 bases lying between them. This CDR3 is built from 15 residues. CDR1 is SGHRS, CDR2 YFSETQ, per germline. The CDR3 sequence is CASSLVVGVGYEQYF. Here the CDR3 DNA reads TGCGCCAGCAGCTTGGTCGTCGGGGTGGGCTACGAGCAGTACTTC.

The chain combines TRBV27 with TRBJ2-3; perhaps D is TRBD1 or TRBD2 (5 bases each). The germline V gene has CDR1 MNHEY and CDR2 SMNVEV (reference sequence). V gave up 3 bases and J gave up 14 bases, with 15 bases separating them. The CDR3 extends over 12 amino acids. CDR3 protein: CASSFSGTGLYF. The CDR3 bases are TGTGCCAGCAGTTTTTCAGGAACGGGGCTGTATTTT.

This clone is termed medium-sized. The CDR3 here is CASSFSGGLTDTQYF. The CDR3 DNA sequence: TGTGCCAGCAGCTTTAGCGGGGGGCTTACAGATACGCAGTATTTT. The gene calls are TRBV7-3 and TRBJ2-3; 10 bases align to TRBD2. The CDR3 extends over 15 amino acids. V shed 3 bases, J shed 3 bases, and the junction held 3 bases outside the gene matches. CDR1 SGHTA and CDR2 FQGTGA come from the germline V gene. Complete variable domain (other parts from reference TRBV7-3 and TRBJ2-3): GAGVSQTPSNKVTEKGKYVELRCDPISGHTALYWYRQSLGQGPEFLIYFQGTGAADDSGLPNDRFFAVRPEGSVSTLKIQRTERGDSAVYLCASSFSGGLTDTQYFGPGTRLTVL.

This chain joins TRBV10-1 and TRBJ2-1; the match to TRBD2 covers 8 bases. The CDR3 covers 15 residues. V lost 2 bases, J lost 8 bases, and 8 bases stayed unmatched. Germline lookup yields CDR1 WNHNN and CDR2 SYGVQD (reference sequence). The CDR3 nucleotides read TGCGCCAGCAGTGAGGGGCTAGCGGGCGGCTATGAGCAGTTCTTC. The encoded protein is CASSEGLAGGYEQFF.

This chain links TRBV13 with TRBJ1-4; D gene uncertain. The ends were cut back, 0 bases at V and 0 bases at J, with 2 bases in the middle. This CDR3 is 14 amino acids long. Germline values: CDR1 PRHDT, CDR2 FYEKMQ (reference sequence). Here the CDR3 DNA reads TGTGCCAGCAGCTTAGGGGCAACTAATGAAAAACTGTTTTTT. Translation gives CASSLGATNEKLFF. Complete variable domain (other parts from reference TRBV13 and TRBJ1-4): AAGVIQSPRHLIKEKRETATLKCYPIPRHDTVYWYQQGPGQDPQFLISFYEKMQSDKGSIPDRFSAQQFSDYHSELNMSSLELGDSALYFCASSLGATNEKLFFGSGTQLSVL.

The count of this clone is one. The chain joins TRBV7-6 to TRBJ1-1, with a possible D match to TRBD1 (5 bases). The CDR3 runs to 14 residues. V was pared by 3 bases and J by 4 bases, with 12 bases between. The germline V gene encodes CDR1 SGHVS and CDR2 FNYEAQ. CDR3 sequence (DNA): TGTGCCAGCAGCTTCGAGACAGCACTCACTGAAGCTTTCTTT. Protein product: CASSFETALTEAFF.

The gene calls are TRBV19 and TRBJ2-7; D gene ambiguous. The CDR3 is made up of 15 amino acids. With 1 base removed from V and 2 bases from J, the gap between germline ends came to 12 bases. The germline V gene has CDR1 LNHDA and CDR2 SQIVND (reference sequence). The CDR3 region has the DNA TGTGCCAGTAGTATAGGGGCGCGTAATGCCTACGAGCAGTACTTC. Its translation: CASSIGARNAYEQYF.

The chain couples TRBV4-1 to TRBJ2-1; perhaps D is TRBD1 or TRBD2 (5 bases each). With 0 bases removed from V and 4 bases from J, the gap between germline ends came to 19 bases. This CDR3 has 18 amino acids. Germline CDR1 reads MGHRA; CDR2 reads YSYEKL. CDR3 loop: CASSQDFPDRGDYNEQFF. Written as DNA, the CDR3 is TGCGCCAGCAGCCAAGATTTCCCCGACAGAGGGGATTACAATGAGCAGTTCTTC.

The rearrangement joins TRBV5-4 to TRBJ2-2, with D uncertain. The CDR3 extends over 15 amino acids. The ends were cut back, 4 bases at V and 4 bases at J, with 14 bases in the middle. The germline V gene encodes CDR1 SGHNT and CDR2 YYREEE (reference sequence). CDR3 nucleotides: TGTGCCAGCAGCCCAAGGTCGGATTCCACCGGGGAGCTGTTTTTT. Protein sequence: CASSPRSDSTGELFF.

V gene TRBV5-6 combines with J gene TRBJ1-1; 9 positions match TRBD1. Germline trimming cut 5 bases from V and 1 base from J; bases unmatched to any gene: 6. The CDR3 is 15 residues long. Germline V CDR1 and CDR2: SGHDT, YYEEEE. The CDR3 sequence is CASSRTGGGNTEAFF. The CDR3 DNA follows: TGTGCCAGCAGTAGAACAGGGGGCGGGAACACTGAAGCTTTCTTT.

The CDR3 region has the DNA TGTGCCAGCAGCCCCTCGACAGTCTCTGGAAACACCATATATTTT. As protein: CASSPSTVSGNTIYF. J is TRBJ1-3 and V is TRBV5-6, with a weak D call TRBD1 (5 bases). The germline V gene encodes CDR1 SGHDT and CDR2 YYEEEE. Trimming left V 4 bases short and J 0 bases short, with 11 bases between. The CDR3 spans 15 residues.

This clone was seen just once. V gene TRBV13 combines with J gene TRBJ1-6; no firm D call. The CDR3 has 19 residues. V was trimmed by 3 bases and J by 3 bases, leaving 21 bases between them. CDR1 and CDR2 (germline): PRHDT, FYEKMQ (reference sequence). CDR3 loop: CASSLGTGGGVFYNSPLHF. The CDR3, as DNA: TGTGCCAGCAGCTTGGGAACGGGCGGAGGTGTCTTCTATAATTCACCCCTCCACTTT.

The J gene is TRBJ1-2, the V gene TRBV7-9; no definite D call. V was pared by 4 bases and J by 0 bases, with 12 bases between. The CDR3 totals 15 residues. The germline V gene has CDR1 SEHNR and CDR2 FQNEAQ (reference sequence). The CDR3 reads CASSSGSRTNYGYTF. The CDR3, as DNA: TGTGCCAGCAGCTCTGGGTCCCGAACTAACTATGGCTACACCTTC.